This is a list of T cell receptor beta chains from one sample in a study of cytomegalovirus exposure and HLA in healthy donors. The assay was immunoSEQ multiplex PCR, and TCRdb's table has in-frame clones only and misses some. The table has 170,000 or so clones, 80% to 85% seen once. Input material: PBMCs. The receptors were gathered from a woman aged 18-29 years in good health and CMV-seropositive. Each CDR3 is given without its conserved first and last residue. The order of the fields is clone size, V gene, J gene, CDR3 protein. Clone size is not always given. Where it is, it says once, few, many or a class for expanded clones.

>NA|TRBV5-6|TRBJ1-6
ASRTGNISPLH
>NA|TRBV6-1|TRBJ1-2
ATGGTNYGYT
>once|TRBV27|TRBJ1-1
ASRTGSISSEAF
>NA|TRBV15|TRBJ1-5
ATSSDPGQGRNQPQH
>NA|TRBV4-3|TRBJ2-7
ASSQDPDPGWDEQY
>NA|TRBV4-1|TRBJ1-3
ASSLAASRGGSSGNTIY
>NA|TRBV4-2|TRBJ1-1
ASSQAIGLPNTEAF
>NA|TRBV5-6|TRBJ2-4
ASSLGGGQYQNIQY
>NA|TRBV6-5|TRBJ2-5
ASTLAGGQETQY
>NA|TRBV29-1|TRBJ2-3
SVGDRELTRDTDTQY
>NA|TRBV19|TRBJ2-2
ASSNLRGARTGELF
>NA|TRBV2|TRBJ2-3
ASRGTGTGRTDTQY
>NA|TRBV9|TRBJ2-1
ASSAGTRTYNEQF
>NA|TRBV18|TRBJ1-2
ASSPKRGGDYGYT
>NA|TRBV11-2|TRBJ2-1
ASSSNRNNEQF
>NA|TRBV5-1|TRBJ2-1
ASSLTGDSYNEQF
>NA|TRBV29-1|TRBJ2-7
SVEGRSYEQY
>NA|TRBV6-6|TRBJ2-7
ASSRLAGPYEQY
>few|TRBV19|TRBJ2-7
ATGDGLYEQY
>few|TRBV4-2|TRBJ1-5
ASSLRSDQPQH
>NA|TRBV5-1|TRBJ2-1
ASSLASLNEQF
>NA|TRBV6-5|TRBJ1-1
ASSYLGRNTEAF
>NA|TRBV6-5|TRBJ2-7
ASRDGIENTYEQY
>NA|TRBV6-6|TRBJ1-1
ASSYPGRGTEAF
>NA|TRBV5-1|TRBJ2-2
ASSWAGTGSAGELF
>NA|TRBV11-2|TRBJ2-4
ASSTYSGGVYIQY
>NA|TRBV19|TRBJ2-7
ASSIAGDSYEQY
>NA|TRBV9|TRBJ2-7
ASSVAGSYEQY
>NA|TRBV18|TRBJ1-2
ASSLQAQGAVYGYT
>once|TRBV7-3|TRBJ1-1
ASSLSPGTEAF
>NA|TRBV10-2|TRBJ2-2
ASSPWGGGGELF
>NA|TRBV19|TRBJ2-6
ASSIRQGFSGANVLT
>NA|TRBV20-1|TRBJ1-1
SAGLNAEAF
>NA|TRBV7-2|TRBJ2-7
ASSPPPGQGLSEQY
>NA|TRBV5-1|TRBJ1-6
ASSLGGHNNSPLH
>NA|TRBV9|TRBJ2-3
ASSVAGQGWTDTQY
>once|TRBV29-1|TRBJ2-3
SVALTSGITDTQY
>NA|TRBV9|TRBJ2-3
ASSVGRGGGTDTQY
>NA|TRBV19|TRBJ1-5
ASRSREGGQPQH
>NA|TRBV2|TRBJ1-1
ASISVNTEAF
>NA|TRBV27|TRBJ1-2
ASSNTGTGYYGYT
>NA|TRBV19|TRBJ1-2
ASTTGAGKYT
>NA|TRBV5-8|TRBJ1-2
ASSLDRGGYGYT
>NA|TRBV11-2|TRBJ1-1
ASSLGTALNTEAF
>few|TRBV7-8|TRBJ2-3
ASSLDGEVY
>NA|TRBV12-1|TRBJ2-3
ASAMTSVATDTQY